In its sample, the clone carrying this T cell receptor beta chain was seen many times. The antigen is not known. This entry is derived from a study of T-cell reconstitution after alpha-beta-depleted transplantation in children. Trimming cost V 2 bases and J 6 bases, with 8 bases left between them. The CDR3 totals 13 residues. Per the germline V gene, CDR1 is SEHNR and CDR2 is FQNEAQ (reference sequence). TCRbeta library construction was performed incorporating unique molecular identifiers. TCRdb re-derived calls from the PCR reads in MiXCR, one entry per CDR3 protein. The sample holds 45,000 to 55,000 distinct CDR3 sequences, about 5% seen once. Study-level points and caveats: Diversity of TCRbeta at day 60 was high in some patients, arising from surviving recipient T cells and thymic progenitors. When one year had passed after transplant, most T-cell counts and diversity came from newly produced T cells.

This material consisted of PBMCs, mostly from graft donor cells, taken 60 days after TCRalphabeta/CD19-depleted stem cell transplant. The origin of this receptor is a female patient aged 2-10 years who had a stem cell transplant for aplastic anemia, so the T cells may come from the graft donor. J is TRBJ1-5 and V is TRBV7-9; no clear D. CDR3 nucleotide sequence: TGTGCCAGCAGCTTATTAGGTACTCAGCCCCAGCATTTT. Protein: CASSLLGTQPQHF.